These 24 T cell receptor beta chains share one sample of origin, sequenced in a study of blood T cell repertoires in COVID-19 (dated by TCRdb to 2019 to 2021). Library prep was done by the immunoSEQ multiplex PCR assay. As stored in TCRdb, this immuneACCESS dataset retains in-frame rearrangements with V and J assigned. A fraction of the clones does not appear; measured against another copy, unresolved V genes explain less than half of the discrepancy, and the remainder lacks a known reason. For this sample there are about 87,000 clones; 70% to 90% appear just once. Around 5.3% of the sample belongs to the ten largest clones. The sample was peripheral blood. These receptors were taken from a man aged 35 to 55 with acute or convalescent COVID-19.

V usage is TRBV30 and J usage is TRBJ2-3; no reliable D call. This CDR3 contains 11 residues. V lost 2 bases, J lost 3 bases, and 3 bases lay in between. CDR1 GTSNPN and CDR2 SVGIG come from the germline V gene (reference sequence). The CDR3 region is CAWSRTDTQYF. In nucleotides, the CDR3 is TGTGCCTGGAGTCGGACAGATACGCAGTATTTT.

This clone was observed a handful of times. The V and J genes are TRBV28 and TRBJ1-2; no firm D call. V lost 6 bases to trimming and J lost 8 bases, with 28 bases between them. This CDR3 is built from 17 residues. Germline V CDR1 and CDR2: MDHEN, SYDVKM. DNA for the CDR3: TGTGCCAGCAGCCAGTTGTCGGGAGTGTGGGCGGCGCGGGGCTACACCTTC. Protein product: CASSQLSGVWAARGYTF.

The gene calls are TRBV18 and TRBJ1-1, with unresolved D. Trimming removed 2 bases from V and 7 bases from J, with 11 bases in between. This CDR3 comprises 13 residues. Germline V gene sequence: CDR1 KGHSH, CDR2 LQKENI. The CDR3 coding sequence is TGTGCCAGCTCACCAGGCTCAACCGTTGAAGCTTTCTTT. Translated, it gives CASSPGSTVEAFF.

The chain is built from TRBV3-1 (or the pseudogene TRBV3-2) and TRBJ1-1; the D is unclear. Per the germline V gene, CDR1 is LGHDT and CDR2 is YNNKEL (reference sequence). Trimming took 4 bases from V and 5 from J, leaving 14 bases between them. This CDR3 region has 14 residues. CDR3 in DNA: TGTGCCAGCAGCCTTAGACGAGGAGGAACTGAAGCTTTCTTT. Amino acid sequence: CASSLRRGGTEAFF.

J is TRBJ2-1 and V is TRBV11-3, with 11 bases aligning to TRBD2. The CDR3 runs to 14 residues. In germline, CDR1 is SGHNT, CDR2 YENEEA. After removal of 2 bases from V and 10 bases from J, the junction contained 4 bases not matched to a gene. The DNA of the CDR3 is TGTGCCAGCAGCTTAACTAGCGGGGGAAGGGAGCAGTTCTTC. It codes for CASSLTSGGREQFF. Combining the CDR3 with reference TRBV11-3 and TRBJ2-1 gives the whole variable domain EAGVVQSPRYKIIEKKQPVAFWCNPISGHNTLYWYLQNLGQGPELLIRYENEEAVDDSQLPKDRFSAERLKGVDSTLKIQPAELGDSAVYLCASSLTSGGREQFFGPGTRLTVL.

This sequence joins TRBV24-1 and TRBJ2-7, with D perhaps matching TRBD2 (5 bases). The CDR3 spans 10 residues. Trimming took 11 bases from V and 6 from J, leaving 10 bases between them. Germline V gene lookup returns CDR1 KGHDR and CDR2 SFDVKD. CDR3 DNA: TGTGCCAAAAAACGGGGCGAGCAGTACTTC. Translated: CAKKRGEQYF.

The chain couples TRBV7-2 to TRBJ2-3; no reliable D call. Germline V gene data show CDR1 as SGHTA and CDR2 as FQGNSA. Trimming removed 2 bases at V and 4 bases at J, with 4 bases between. The CDR3 sequence is 12 residues long. The CDR3 nucleotides read TGTGCCAGCAGCTTATCCGCAGATACGCAGTATTTT. Translating it yields CASSLSADTQYF.

J is TRBJ1-2 and V is TRBV13; tentative D call: TRBD1 (6 bases). The CDR3 runs 14 residues. Germline lookup yields CDR1 PRHDT and CDR2 FYEKMQ (reference sequence). The ends were cut back, 4 bases at V and 8 bases at J, with 17 bases in the middle. CDR3 residues: CASSSRGSQGGYTF. The CDR3 region has the DNA TGTGCCAGCAGCTCACGAGGGTCCCAGGGGGGCTACACCTTC. The full variable domain, rest sourced from reference TRBV13 and TRBJ1-2, is AAGVIQSPRHLIKEKRETATLKCYPIPRHDTVYWYQQGPGQDPQFLISFYEKMQSDKGSIPDRFSAQQFSDYHSELNMSSLELGDSALYFCASSSRGSQGGYTFGSGTRLTVV.

This clone was picked up a small number of times. V usage is TRBV29-1 and J usage is TRBJ2-3; possible D gene TRBD2, 6 bases. Germline-derived CDR1 and CDR2 are SQVTM and ANQGSEA. CDR3 length equals 17 residues. V gave up 4 bases and J gave up 5 bases, with 25 bases separating them. The CDR3: CSVVPGSGDIRGDTQYF. CDR3 DNA sequence: TGCAGCGTTGTTCCCGGGTCGGGAGATATTAGAGGAGATACGCAGTATTTT.

The chain links TRBV9 to TRBJ2-7; 9 nucleotides match TRBD2. Germline V gene data show CDR1 as SGDLS and CDR2 as YYNGEE. This CDR3 spans 14 amino acids. V trimming: 4 bases; J trimming: 6 bases; junction bases outside the gene matches: 8. The CDR3 DNA reads as TGTGCCAGCAGCCCGACTAGCGGCCCCCTCGAGCAGTACTTC. It codes for CASSPTSGPLEQYF.

This chain uses TRBV5-6 with TRBJ1-1; 7 bases match TRBD1. The CDR3 runs to 15 residues. Losses at the gene ends were 3 bases for V and 5 bases for J; bases not matched to a gene: 10. Looked up from germline, CDR1 is SGHDT and CDR2 is YYEEEE. The CDR3 is CASSSEGAGGTEAFF. The CDR3, as DNA: TGTGCCAGCAGCTCGGAGGGGGCGGGAGGGACTGAAGCTTTCTTT.

V gene TRBV2 combines with J gene TRBJ1-2, with 8 bases matching TRBD1. The CDR3 is 13 amino acids. V lost 5 bases, J lost 8 bases, and 7 bases stayed unmatched. Germline V gene lookup returns CDR1 SNHLY and CDR2 FYNNEI. The CDR3 DNA reads as TGTGCCAGCAGTTACCAGGGGGCTGAAGGCTACACCTTC. This encodes CASSYQGAEGYTF.

This clone was found once. This rearrangement joins TRBV19 to TRBJ1-4; 7 bases fit TRBD1. V dropped 10 bases and J dropped 3; count of bases not matched to a gene: 5. The CDR3 covers 13 residues. Germline V CDR1 and CDR2: LNHDA, SQIVND (reference sequence). The CDR3 DNA reads as TGTGCCACCAGGGGGTCGTCTAATGAAAAACTGTTTTTT. The encoded protein is CATRGSSNEKLFF.

This clone showed up just once. V gene TRBV2 combines with J gene TRBJ2-7; possibly TRBD1 for D (6 bases). Per germline, CDR1 SNHLY and CDR2 FYNNEI. V gave up 4 bases and J gave up 0 bases, with 10 bases separating them. This CDR3 is built from 14 residues. CDR3 DNA sequence: TGTGCCAGCAGTGGTAACAGGGCCTCCTACGAGCAGTACTTC. It codes for CASSGNRASYEQYF.

The chain joins TRBV27 to TRBJ1-2; 9 bases map to TRBD1. CDR3 size: 14 residues. V lost 8 bases, J lost 8 bases, and 12 bases stayed unmatched. Germline loops: CDR1 MNHEY, CDR2 SMNVEV (reference sequence). CDR3 nucleotides: TGTGCCAGCGGAACCGACACAGGGGGCGAAGGCTACACCTTC. Its translation is CASGTDTGGEGYTF.

V is TRBV3-1 (or the pseudogene TRBV3-2) and J is TRBJ2-5, with D possibly matching TRBD2 (5 bases). Deletions cut 5 bases from V and 5 bases from J, with 24 bases between. Germline V gene lookup returns CDR1 LGHDT and CDR2 YNNKEL (reference sequence). The CDR3 contains 17 residues. The CDR3 DNA is TGTGCCAGCAGCGGCTGGGCGGAGGACGGGAATGGGGAGACCCAGTACTTC. It encodes CASSGWAEDGNGETQYF.

The chain has TRBV19 and TRBJ2-1; D not certain. CDR1 is LNHDA and CDR2 is SQIVND in the germline V gene (reference sequence). Trimming took 1 base from V and 7 from J, leaving 8 bases between them. The length of the CDR3 is 13 residues. The CDR3 DNA reads TGTGCCAGTAGTATAGCAGGATGGAATGAGCAGTTCTTC. This gives the protein CASSIAGWNEQFF.

The J gene is TRBJ2-7, the V gene TRBV5-5; 10 bases agree with TRBD1. This CDR3 spans 14 amino acids. CDR1 and CDR2 (germline): SGHKS, YYEKEE (reference sequence). Germline trimming cut 5 bases from V and 2 bases from J; bases unmatched to any gene: 4. The CDR3 DNA is TGTGCCAGCAGTCCTGGGACAGGGGCCTACGAGCAGTACTTC. Encoded protein: CASSPGTGAYEQYF.

The V and J genes are TRBV30 and TRBJ2-7; 10 bases map to TRBD1. V dropped 3 bases and J dropped 5; count of bases not matched to a gene: 7. CDR1 and CDR2 from the germline V gene are GTSNPN and SVGIG (reference sequence). This CDR3 region has 14 residues. The CDR3 DNA reads TGTGCCTGGAGCTCGGACAGGGGGAGGAACGAGCAGTACTTC. Residues: CAWSSDRGRNEQYF.

The chain uses TRBV11-2 and TRBJ2-1; the match to TRBD2 covers 11 bases. Germline trimming cut 7 bases from V and 4 bases from J; bases unmatched to any gene: 3. The CDR3 runs 14 residues. The germline V gene has CDR1 SGHAT and CDR2 FQNNGV. In DNA, the CDR3 is TGTGCCAGCATGCTAGCGGGGGGATACAATGAGCAGTTCTTC. It yields the protein CASMLAGGYNEQFF.

The V and J genes are TRBV6-2 or TRBV6-3 and TRBJ2-3, with TRBD2 matching 10 bases. CDR1 is MNHEY, CDR2 SVGEGT, per germline. Germline trimming cut 2 bases from V and 6 bases from J; bases unmatched to any gene: 14. The CDR3 contains 18 residues. CDR3 bases: TGTGCCAGCAGTTACCCAACTTTTAGCGGGGGGCCTATTGATACGCAGTATTTT. Translated: CASSYPTFSGGPIDTQYF.

The chain is built from TRBV11-2 and TRBJ1-5; 9 nucleotides line up with TRBD1. V lost 5 bases, J lost 7 bases, and 9 bases stayed unmatched. This CDR3 spans 15 amino acids. Germline CDR1 and CDR2: SGHAT and FQNNGV. The CDR3 reads CASSRTGGDGQPQHF. CDR3 coding DNA: TGTGCCAGCAGCCGAACAGGGGGCGACGGCCAGCCCCAGCATTTT.

The chain is built from TRBV19 and TRBJ2-5; TRBD2 aligns across 11 bases. CDR3 size: 17 residues. Germline V CDR1 and CDR2: LNHDA, SQIVND (reference sequence). Trimming removed 5 bases from V and 5 bases from J; junction bases left unmatched: 13. For the CDR3, the DNA is TGTGCCAGTAGTCGAAAAGGTAGCGGGGGGGCCGAGGAGACCCAGTACTTC. Translation gives CASSRKGSGGAEETQYF.

This clone was seen only once. The V and J genes are TRBV28 and TRBJ1-1, with TRBD1 matching 8 bases. Germline V gene lookup returns CDR1 MDHEN and CDR2 SYDVKM. The CDR3 extends over 16 amino acids. V lost 1 base to trimming and J lost 5 bases; unmatched junction nucleotides: 9. For the CDR3, the DNA is TGTGCCAGCAGTTTATCCCCCGGGACAGGTGGGACTGAAGCTTTCTTT. Protein product: CASSLSPGTGGTEAFF.